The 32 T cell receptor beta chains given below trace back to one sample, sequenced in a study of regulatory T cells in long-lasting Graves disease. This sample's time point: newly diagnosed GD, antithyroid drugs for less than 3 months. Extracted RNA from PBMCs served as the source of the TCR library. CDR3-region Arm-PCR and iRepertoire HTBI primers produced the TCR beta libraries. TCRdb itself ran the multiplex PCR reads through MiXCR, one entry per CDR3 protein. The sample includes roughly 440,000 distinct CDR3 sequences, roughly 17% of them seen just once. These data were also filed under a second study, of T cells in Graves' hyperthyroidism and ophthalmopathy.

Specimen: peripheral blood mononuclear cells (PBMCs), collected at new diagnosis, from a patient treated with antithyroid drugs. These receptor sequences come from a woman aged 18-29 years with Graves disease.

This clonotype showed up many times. CDR3 sequence: CASSLARAGSTDTQYF. For the CDR3, the DNA is TGTGCCAGCAGCTTAGCCAGAGCGGGCAGCACAGATACGCAGTATTTT. The chain couples TRBV7-8 to TRBJ2-3; possible D gene TRBD2, 6 bases. V was pared by 0 bases and J by 0 bases, with 10 bases between. CDR3 length equals 16 residues. The germline gives CDR1 SGHVS, CDR2 FQNEAQ.

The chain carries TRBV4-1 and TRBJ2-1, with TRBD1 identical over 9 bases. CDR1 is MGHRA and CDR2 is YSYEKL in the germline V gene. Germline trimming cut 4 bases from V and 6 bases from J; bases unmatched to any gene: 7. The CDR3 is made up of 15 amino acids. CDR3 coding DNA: TGCGCCAGCAGCCCCCCGGGACAGGGAGGCAATGAGCAGTTCTTC. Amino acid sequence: CASSPPGQGGNEQFF.

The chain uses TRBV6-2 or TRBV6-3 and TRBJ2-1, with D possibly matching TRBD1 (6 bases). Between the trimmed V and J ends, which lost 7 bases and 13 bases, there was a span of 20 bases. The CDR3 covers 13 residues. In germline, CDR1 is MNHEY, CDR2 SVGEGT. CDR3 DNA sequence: TGTGCCAGCAACGGACAGCTTTTCGCAAAACAGTTCTTC. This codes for CASNGQLFAKQFF.

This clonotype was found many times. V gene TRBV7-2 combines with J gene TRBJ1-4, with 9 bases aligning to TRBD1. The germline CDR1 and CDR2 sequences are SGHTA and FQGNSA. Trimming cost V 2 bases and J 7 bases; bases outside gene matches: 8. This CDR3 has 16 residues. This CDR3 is CASSLSGTGRPEKLFF. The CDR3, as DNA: TGTGCCAGCAGCTTAAGTGGGACAGGGCGCCCTGAAAAACTGTTTTTT.

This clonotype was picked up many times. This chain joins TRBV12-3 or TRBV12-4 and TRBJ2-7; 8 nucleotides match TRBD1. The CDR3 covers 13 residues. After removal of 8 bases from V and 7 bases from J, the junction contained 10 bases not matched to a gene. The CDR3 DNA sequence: TGTGCCAGCCGGATGGACAGGGTGGGTGAGCAGTACTTC. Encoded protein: CASRMDRVGEQYF.

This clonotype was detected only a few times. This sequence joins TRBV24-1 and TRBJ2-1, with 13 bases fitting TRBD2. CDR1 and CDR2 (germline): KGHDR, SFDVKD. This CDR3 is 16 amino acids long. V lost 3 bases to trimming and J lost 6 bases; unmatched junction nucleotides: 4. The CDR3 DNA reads TGTGCCACCAGTGATCCGCGACTAGCGGGAGGCAATGAGCAGTTCTTC. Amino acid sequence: CATSDPRLAGGNEQFF.

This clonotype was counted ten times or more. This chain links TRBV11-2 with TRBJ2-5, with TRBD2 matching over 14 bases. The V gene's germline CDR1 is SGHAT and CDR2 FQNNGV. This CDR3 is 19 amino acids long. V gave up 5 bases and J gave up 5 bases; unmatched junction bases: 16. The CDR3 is CASSKVPGLAGEGLETQYF. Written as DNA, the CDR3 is TGTGCCAGCAGCAAAGTACCGGGACTAGCGGGAGAAGGGTTGGAGACCCAGTACTTC. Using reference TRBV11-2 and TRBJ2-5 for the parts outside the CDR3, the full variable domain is EAGVAQSPRYKIIEKRQSVAFWCNPISGHATLYWYQQILGQGPKLLIQFQNNGVVDDSQLPKDRFSAERLKGVDSTLKIQPAKLEDSAVYLCASSKVPGLAGEGLETQYFGPGTRLLVL.

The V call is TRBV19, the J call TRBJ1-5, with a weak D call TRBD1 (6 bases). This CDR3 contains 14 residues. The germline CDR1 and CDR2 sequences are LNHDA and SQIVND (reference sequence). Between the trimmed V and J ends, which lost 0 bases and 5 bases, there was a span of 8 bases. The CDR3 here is CASSIDTGYQPQHF. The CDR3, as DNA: TGTGCCAGTAGTATAGACACAGGGTATCAGCCCCAGCATTTT. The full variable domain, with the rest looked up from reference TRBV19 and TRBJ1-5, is DGGITQSPKYLFRKEGQNVTLSCEQNLNHDAMYWYRQDPGQGLRLIYYSQIVNDFQKGDIAEGYSVSREKKESFPLTVTSAQKNPTAFYLCASSIDTGYQPQHFGDGTRLSIL.

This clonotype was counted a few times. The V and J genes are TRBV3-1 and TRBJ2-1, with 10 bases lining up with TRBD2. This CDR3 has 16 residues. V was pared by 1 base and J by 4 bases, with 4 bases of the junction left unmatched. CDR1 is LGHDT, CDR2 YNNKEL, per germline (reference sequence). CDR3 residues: CASSQVPLAGYNEQFF. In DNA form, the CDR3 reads TGTGCCAGCAGCCAAGTCCCACTAGCGGGGTACAATGAGCAGTTCTTC.

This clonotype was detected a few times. The DNA of the CDR3 is TGTGCCAGCAGTTTTGCTAACACTCCTTCGTACTTC. Translation gives CASSFANTPSYF. The genes are TRBV12-3 or TRBV12-4 and TRBJ2-7; D uncertain. Trimming left V 3 bases short and J 12 bases short, with 15 bases between. The CDR3 loop spans 12 amino acids.

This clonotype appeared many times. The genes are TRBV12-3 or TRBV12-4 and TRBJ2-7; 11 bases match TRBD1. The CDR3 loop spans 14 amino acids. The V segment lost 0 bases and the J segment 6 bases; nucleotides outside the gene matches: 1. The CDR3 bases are TGTGCCAGCAGTTTAGCAGGGACAGGGGGCGAGCAGTACTTC. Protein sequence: CASSLAGTGGEQYF.

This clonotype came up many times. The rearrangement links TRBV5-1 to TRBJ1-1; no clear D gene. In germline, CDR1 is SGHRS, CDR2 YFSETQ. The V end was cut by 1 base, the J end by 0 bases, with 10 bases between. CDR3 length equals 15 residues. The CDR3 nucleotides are TGCGCCAGCAGCTTGTTGGCAGGCATGAACACTGAAGCTTTCTTT. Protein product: CASSLLAGMNTEAFF.

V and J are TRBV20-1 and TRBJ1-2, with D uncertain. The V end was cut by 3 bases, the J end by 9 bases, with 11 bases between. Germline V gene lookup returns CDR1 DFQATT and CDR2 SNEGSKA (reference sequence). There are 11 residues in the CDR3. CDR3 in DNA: TGCAGTGCTAGGCGGGAAGAAAGCTACACCTTC. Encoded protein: CSARREESYTF.

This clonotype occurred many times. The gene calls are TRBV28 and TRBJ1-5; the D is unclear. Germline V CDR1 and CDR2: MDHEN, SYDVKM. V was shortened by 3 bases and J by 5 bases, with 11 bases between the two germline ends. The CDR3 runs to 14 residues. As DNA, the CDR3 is TGTGCCAGCAGTTTTGCAAGGATTTATCAGCCCCAGCATTTT. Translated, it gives CASSFARIYQPQHF.

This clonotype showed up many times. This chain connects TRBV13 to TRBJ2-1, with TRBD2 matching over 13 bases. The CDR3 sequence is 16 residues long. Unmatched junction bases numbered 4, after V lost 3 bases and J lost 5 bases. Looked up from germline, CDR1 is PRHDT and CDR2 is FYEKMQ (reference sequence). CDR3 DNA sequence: TGTGCCAGCAGCTTCGCGACTAGCGGGAGGAACAATGAGCAGTTCTTC. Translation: CASSFATSGRNNEQFF.

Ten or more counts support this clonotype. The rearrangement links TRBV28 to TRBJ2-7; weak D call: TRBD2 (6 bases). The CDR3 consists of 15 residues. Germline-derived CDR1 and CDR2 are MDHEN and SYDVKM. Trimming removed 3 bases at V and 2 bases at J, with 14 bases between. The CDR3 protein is CASSLGREFPYEQYF. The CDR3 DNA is TGTGCCAGCAGTTTGGGCCGGGAGTTTCCCTACGAGCAGTACTTC.

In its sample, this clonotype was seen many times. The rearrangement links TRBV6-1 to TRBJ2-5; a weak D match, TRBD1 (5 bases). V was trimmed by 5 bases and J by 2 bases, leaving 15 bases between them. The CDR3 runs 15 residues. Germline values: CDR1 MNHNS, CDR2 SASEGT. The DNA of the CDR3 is TGTGCCAGCAGTATGACCTACTACAGGCAAGAGACCCAGTACTTC. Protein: CASSMTYYRQETQYF.

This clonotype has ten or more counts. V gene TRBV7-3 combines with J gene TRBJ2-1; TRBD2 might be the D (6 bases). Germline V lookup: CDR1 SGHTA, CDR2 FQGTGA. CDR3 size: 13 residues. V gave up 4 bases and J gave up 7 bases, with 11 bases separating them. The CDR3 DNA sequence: TGTGCCAGCAGCTCGATCGGGACTAATGAGCAGTTCTTC. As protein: CASSSIGTNEQFF.

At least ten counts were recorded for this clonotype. This chain's CDR3 is CASSRPVAGGPSDNEQFF. CDR3 DNA: TGTGCCAGCAGCCGACCCGTAGCGGGAGGGCCCTCAGACAATGAGCAGTTCTTC. V and J are TRBV7-2 and TRBJ2-1; 11 positions agree with TRBD2. Germline loops: CDR1 SGHTA, CDR2 FQGNSA. J gave up 5 bases and V 5 bases, and 14 bases lay outside the gene matches. The CDR3 extends over 18 amino acids.

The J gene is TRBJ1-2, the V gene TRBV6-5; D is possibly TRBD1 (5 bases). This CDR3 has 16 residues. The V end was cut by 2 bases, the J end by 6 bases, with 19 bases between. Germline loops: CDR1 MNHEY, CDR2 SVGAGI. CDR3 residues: CASSYLRQIGGDGYTF. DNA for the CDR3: TGTGCCAGCAGTTACCTACGACAGATCGGTGGGGATGGCTACACCTTC.

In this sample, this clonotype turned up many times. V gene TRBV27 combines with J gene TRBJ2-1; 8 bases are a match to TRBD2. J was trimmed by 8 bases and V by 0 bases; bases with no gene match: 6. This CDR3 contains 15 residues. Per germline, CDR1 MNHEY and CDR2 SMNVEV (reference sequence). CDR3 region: CASSLSAGARDEQFF. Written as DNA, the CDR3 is TGTGCCAGCAGTTTATCAGCGGGAGCGAGGGATGAGCAGTTCTTC.

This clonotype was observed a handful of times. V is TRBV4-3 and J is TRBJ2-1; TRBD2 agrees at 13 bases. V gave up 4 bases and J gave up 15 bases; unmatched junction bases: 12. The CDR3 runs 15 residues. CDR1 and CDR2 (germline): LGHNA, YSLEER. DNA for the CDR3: TGCGCCAGCAGCCCCCTAACTAGCGGGAGGGTCCCCCGGTTCTTC. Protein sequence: CASSPLTSGRVPRFF.

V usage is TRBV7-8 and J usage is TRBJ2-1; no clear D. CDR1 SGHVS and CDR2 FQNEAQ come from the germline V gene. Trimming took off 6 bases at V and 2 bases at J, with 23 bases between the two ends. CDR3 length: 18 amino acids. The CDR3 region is CASRHKVGSDLTYNEQFF. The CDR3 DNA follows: TGTGCCAGCAGGCACAAGGTAGGCTCCGACCTAACCTACAATGAGCAGTTCTTC. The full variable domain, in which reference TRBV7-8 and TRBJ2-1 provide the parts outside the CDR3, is GAGVSQSPRYKVAKRGQDVALRCDPISGHVSLFWYQQALGQGPEFLTYFQNEAQLDKSGLPSDRFFAERPEGSVSTLKIQRTQQEDSAVYLCASRHKVGSDLTYNEQFFGPGTRLTVL.

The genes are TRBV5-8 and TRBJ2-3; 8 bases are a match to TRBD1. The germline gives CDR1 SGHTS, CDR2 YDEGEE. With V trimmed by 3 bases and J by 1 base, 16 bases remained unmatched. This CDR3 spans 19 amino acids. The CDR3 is CASSSLIPGQEFRTDTQYF. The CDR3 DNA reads TGTGCCAGCAGCTCGCTCATCCCGGGACAGGAATTTCGCACAGATACGCAGTATTTT.

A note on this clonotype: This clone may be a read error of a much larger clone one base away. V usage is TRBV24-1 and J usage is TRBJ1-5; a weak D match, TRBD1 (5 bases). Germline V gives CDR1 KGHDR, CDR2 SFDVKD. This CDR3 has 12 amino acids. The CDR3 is CATQGSNQSQHF. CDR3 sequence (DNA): TGTGCCACCCAGGGCAGCAATCAGTCCCAGCATTTT.

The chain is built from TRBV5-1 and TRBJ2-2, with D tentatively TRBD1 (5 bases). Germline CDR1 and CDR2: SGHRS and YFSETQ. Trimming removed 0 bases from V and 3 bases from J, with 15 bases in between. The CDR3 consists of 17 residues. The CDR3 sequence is CASSLEGSSWDTGELFF. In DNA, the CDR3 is TGCGCCAGCAGCTTGGAGGGGTCCTCGTGGGACACCGGGGAGCTGTTTTTT.

The CDR3 loop is CASSFPRGVGTDTQYF. The CDR3 DNA is TGCGCCAGCAGCTTCCCTCGGGGAGTTGGTACAGATACGCAGTATTTT. V and J are TRBV5-1 and TRBJ2-3, with D maybe TRBD2 (5 bases). Deletions cut 2 bases from V and 3 bases from J, with 16 bases between. CDR1 and CDR2 (germline): SGHRS, YFSETQ. The CDR3 covers 16 residues.

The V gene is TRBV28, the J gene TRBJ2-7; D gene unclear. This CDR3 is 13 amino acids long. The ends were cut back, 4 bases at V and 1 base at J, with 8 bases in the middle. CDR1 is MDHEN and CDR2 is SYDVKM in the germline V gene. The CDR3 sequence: CASSSYRSYEQYF. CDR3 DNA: TGTGCCAGCAGTTCCTATAGGTCCTACGAGCAGTACTTC.

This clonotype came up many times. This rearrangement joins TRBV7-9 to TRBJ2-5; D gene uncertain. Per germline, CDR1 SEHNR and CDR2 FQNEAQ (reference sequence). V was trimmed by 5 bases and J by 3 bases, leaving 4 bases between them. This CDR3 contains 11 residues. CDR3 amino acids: CASSAKETQYF. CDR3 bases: TGTGCCAGCAGCGCGAAAGAGACCCAGTACTTC.

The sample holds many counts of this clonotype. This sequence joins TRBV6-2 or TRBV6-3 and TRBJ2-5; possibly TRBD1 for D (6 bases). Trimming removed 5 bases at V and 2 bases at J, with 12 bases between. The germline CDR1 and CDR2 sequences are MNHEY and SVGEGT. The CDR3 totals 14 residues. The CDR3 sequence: CASSQTGLQETQYF. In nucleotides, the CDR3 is TGTGCCAGCAGTCAAACAGGGCTTCAAGAGACCCAGTACTTC.

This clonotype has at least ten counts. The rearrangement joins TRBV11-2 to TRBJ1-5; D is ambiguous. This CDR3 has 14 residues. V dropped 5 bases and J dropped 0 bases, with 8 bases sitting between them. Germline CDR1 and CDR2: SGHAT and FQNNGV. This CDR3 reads CASSDNYSNQPQHF. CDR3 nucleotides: TGTGCCAGCAGCGACAATTATAGCAATCAGCCCCAGCATTTT.

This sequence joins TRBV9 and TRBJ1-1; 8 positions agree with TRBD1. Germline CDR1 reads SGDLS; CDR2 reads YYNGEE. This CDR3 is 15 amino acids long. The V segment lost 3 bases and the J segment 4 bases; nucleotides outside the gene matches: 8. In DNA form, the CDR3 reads TGTGCCAGCAGCGAGGGGACAGGTCGTTCCACTGAAGCTTTCTTT. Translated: CASSEGTGRSTEAFF.